This T cell receptor beta chain stems from a study of blood T cell repertoires in COVID-19. Across the whole study: The analysed material was cDNA or gDNA that came from T cells, B-cell-depleted T cells, or PBMCs.

The Seattle patients, enrolled during active infection, were followed longitudinally. Per germline, CDR1 MNHEY and CDR2 SMNVEV (reference sequence). CDR3 size: 17 residues. J was trimmed by 5 bases and V by 4 bases; bases with no gene match: 11. Clones were sequenced by immunoSEQ multiplex PCR, and TCRdb holds only the in-frame ones, with some missing. This table has approximately 150,000 clones, more than 65% appearing once. Sequences were obtained from peripheral blood. This receptor was taken from a woman aged 55-69 years with COVID-19, enrolled during active disease. This rearrangement joins TRBV27 to TRBJ2-3, with TRBD2 identical over 11 bases. The CDR3: CASSSRLAGPWVDTQYF. Here the CDR3 DNA reads TGTGCCAGCAGTTCCCGACTAGCGGGACCCTGGGTAGATACGCAGTATTTT.